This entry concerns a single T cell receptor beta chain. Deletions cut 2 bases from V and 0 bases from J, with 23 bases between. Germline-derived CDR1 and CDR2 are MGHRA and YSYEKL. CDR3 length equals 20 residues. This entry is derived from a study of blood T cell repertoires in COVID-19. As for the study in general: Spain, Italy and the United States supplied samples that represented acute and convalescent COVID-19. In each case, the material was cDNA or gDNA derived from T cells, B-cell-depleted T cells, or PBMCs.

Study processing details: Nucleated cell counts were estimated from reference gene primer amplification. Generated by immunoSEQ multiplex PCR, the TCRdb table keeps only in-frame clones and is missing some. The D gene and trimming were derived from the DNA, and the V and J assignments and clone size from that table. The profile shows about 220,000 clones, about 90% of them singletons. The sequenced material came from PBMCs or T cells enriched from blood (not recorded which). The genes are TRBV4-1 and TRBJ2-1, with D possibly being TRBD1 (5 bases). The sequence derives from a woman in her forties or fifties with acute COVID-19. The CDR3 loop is CASSQIGALTGESSYNEQFF. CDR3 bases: TGCGCCAGCAGCCAAATTGGGGCACTAACTGGCGAGAGCTCCTACAATGAGCAGTTCTTC.